This TCR beta chain originates from a study of T cells after yellow fever vaccination. Study results and limitations: A secondary response was less intense yet reached its peak sooner, at day 5 versus 15.

TCRdb re-analysed the 5' RACE reads in MiXCR, keeping a single row per CDR3 protein. The sample lists some 160,000 distinct CDR3 sequences; around 9.3% were seen once. This CDR3 has 16 amino acids. CDR1 is LGHNA, CDR2 YSLEER, per germline. V shed 4 bases and J shed 0 bases, with 10 bases lying between them. The table lists this clonotype with a few counts. The antigen is not known. The starting material was CD8+ T cells sorted from PBMCs, obtained 45 days after the yellow fever booster vaccination. V gene TRBV4-3 combines with J gene TRBJ2-6; D possibly corresponds to TRBD1 (6 bases). The receptor was isolated from a man aged 18 to 35 who received the YFV17D yellow fever vaccine. CDR3 in amino acids: CASSPGESSGANVLTF. CDR3 DNA sequence: TGCGCCAGCAGCCCAGGGGAGAGCTCTGGGGCCAACGTCCTGACTTTC.